The clone carrying this T cell receptor (beta chain) occurred many times. Antigen: not known. The data stem from a study of T cells in Graves' hyperthyroidism and ophthalmopathy. Hyperthyroidism had been newly diagnosed in patients aged 18 to 65, and its duration was under 2 months. Researchers amplified the TCR beta CDR3 regions from RNA transcripts. First-round RT-PCR with HTBI primers amplified the TCR CDR3 region. TCRdb reanalysed the multiplex PCR reads using MiXCR and keeps one entry per CDR3 protein. Of a few hundred thousand distinct CDR3 sequences in the sample, under 60% were seen once. The V gene end was trimmed by 6 bases and the J gene end by 0 bases; junction bases not matched to a gene: 3. This CDR3 spans 15 amino acids. Germline V gene data show CDR1 as SSHAT and CDR2 as FNYEAQ (reference sequence). Whole-study results and caveats: Among thyroid clonotypes expanded above 0.001, most also appeared in blood. Ophthalmopathy prediction by the model preceded onset by a median approximately 6.1 months.

The chain employs TRBV7-7 and TRBJ2-3, with 10 bases lining up with TRBD2. Material: peripheral blood or thyroid tissue (not recorded which). This sequence was found in a woman between 18 and 29 years old with Graves' hyperthyroidism. Here the CDR3 DNA reads TGTGCCAGCAGTGCGACTAGCGGGAGCACAGATACGCAGTATTTT. Amino acids: CASSATSGSTDTQYF.